The 21 T cell receptor beta chains below all came from one sample that was sequenced in a study of shared clonotypes between healthy human individuals. Sequencing was performed with immunoSEQ multiplex PCR; in TCRdb, only in-frame clones are kept and a portion is missing. This repertoire shows about 680,000 clones, roughly 78% found once; its top ten account for about 1.8%. Sequenced sample: memory CD4+ T cells sorted from blood. Subset given: CD45RA-negative fraction. The receptors shown here come from a woman between 25 and 40 years old in good health.

This clone was found once. The rearrangement joins TRBV25-1 to TRBJ2-7; a possible D gene is TRBD2 (6 bases). The CDR3 runs 13 residues. With 5 bases removed from V and 1 base from J, the gap between germline ends came to 9 bases. The germline gives CDR1 MGHDK, CDR2 SYGVNS. CDR3 loop: CASSNGLSYEQYF. Written as DNA, the CDR3 is TGTGCCAGCAGTAACGGACTATCCTACGAGCAGTACTTC.

V is TRBV25-1 and J is TRBJ1-2, with D hard to call. CDR1 is MGHDK and CDR2 is SYGVNS in the germline V gene. The CDR3 runs to 13 residues. V lost 5 bases and J lost 5, with 12 bases in between. The chain's CDR3 is CASSFSVGYGYTF. CDR3 nucleotides: TGTGCCAGCAGTTTTTCGGTCGGGTATGGCTACACCTTC.

To note about this clone: Within the sample, other DNA sequences also encode this same CDR3. The rearrangement joins TRBV2 to TRBJ1-1; a weak D match, TRBD1 (6 bases). From germline, CDR1 is SNHLY and CDR2 FYNNEI. The CDR3 has 15 residues. V was clipped by 7 bases and J by 0 bases, with 15 bases between them. The CDR3 here is CASKVQGPMNTEAFF. The CDR3 coding sequence is TGTGCCAGCAAAGTACAGGGTCCTATGAACACTGAAGCTTTCTTT.

The chain uses TRBV19 and TRBJ2-7, with a weak D call TRBD2 (5 bases). The germline gives CDR1 LNHDA, CDR2 SQIVND (reference sequence). The CDR3 has 16 amino acids. V lost 5 bases and J lost 2, with 19 bases in between. This CDR3 reads CASSPLSGLAAYEQYF. DNA of the CDR3: TGTGCCAGTAGTCCCCTAAGTGGGCTAGCTGCCTACGAGCAGTACTTC.

The chain uses TRBV19 and TRBJ2-1, with TRBD2 as a possible D gene (6 bases). The CDR3 consists of 16 residues. The ends were cut back, 4 bases at V and 5 bases at J, with 18 bases in the middle. Germline V gene lookup returns CDR1 LNHDA and CDR2 SQIVND (reference sequence). The CDR3 DNA is TGTGCCAGTAGTAAAGGGAGAGGGGACTTGAACAATGAGCAGTTCTTC. Protein: CASSKGRGDLNNEQFF. The variable domain in full, with the rest retrieved from reference TRBV19 and TRBJ2-1, is DGGITQSPKYLFRKEGQNVTLSCEQNLNHDAMYWYRQDPGQGLRLIYYSQIVNDFQKGDIAEGYSVSREKKESFPLTVTSAQKNPTAFYLCASSKGRGDLNNEQFFGPGTRLTVL.

The chain has TRBV6-1 and TRBJ1-1; D unclear. Germline assignment: CDR1 MNHNS and CDR2 SASEGT. V was shortened by 5 bases and J by 6 bases, with 16 bases between the two germline ends. This CDR3 spans 14 amino acids. Written as DNA, the CDR3 is TGTGCCAGCAGTCGACGGAAAGGTATGGCTGAAGCTTTCTTT. Translation: CASSRRKGMAEAFF.

The chain recombines TRBV5-4 with TRBJ2-1; 9 nucleotides agree with TRBD1. The CDR3 contains 15 residues. Germline V gives CDR1 SGHNT, CDR2 YYREEE (reference sequence). V trimming: 3 bases; J trimming: 5 bases; junction bases outside the gene matches: 6. The CDR3 DNA reads TGTGCCAGCAGCTCCCCCGGGACAGGGAACAATGAGCAGTTCTTC. It yields the protein CASSSPGTGNNEQFF.

V is TRBV15 and J is TRBJ2-1, with D possibly TRBD2 on 5 matching bases. CDR3 size: 17 residues. Trimming removed 6 bases from V and 4 bases from J, with 22 bases in between. Germline V gene lookup returns CDR1 LNHNV and CDR2 YYDKDF (reference sequence). CDR3 sequence: CATRKGALVERYNEQFF. The DNA for the CDR3 is TGTGCCACCAGGAAGGGAGCCCTAGTCGAGAGATACAATGAGCAGTTCTTC.

The genes are TRBV2 and TRBJ2-7; no clear D. Trimming cost V 6 bases and J 2 bases, with 11 bases left between them. Germline V lookup: CDR1 SNHLY, CDR2 FYNNEI. The CDR3 runs 13 residues. CDR3 nucleotide sequence: TGTGCCAGCAGCCCCGAAGTAACCTACGAGCAGTACTTC. This encodes CASSPEVTYEQYF.

The chain joins TRBV14 to TRBJ2-1; D unresolved. V was shortened by 2 bases and J by 6 bases, with 14 bases between the two germline ends. The germline CDR1 and CDR2 sequences are SGHDN and FVKESK. The CDR3 runs to 15 residues. CDR3 coding DNA: TGTGCCAGCAGCCAAATTGGCTCAGCCGCCAATGAGCAGTTCTTC. Translation: CASSQIGSAANEQFF.

The chain links TRBV2 to TRBJ2-7, with 8 nucleotides matching TRBD1. This CDR3 contains 14 residues. Looked up from germline, CDR1 is SNHLY and CDR2 is FYNNEI. V shed 4 bases, J shed 5 bases, and the junction held 7 bases outside the gene matches. CDR3 residues: CASSVDRGINEQYF. The CDR3 DNA sequence: TGTGCCAGCAGTGTAGACAGGGGAATCAACGAGCAGTACTTC.

The CDR3 DNA reads TGTGCCAGCAGCCGCCTAAATGTGGGAGATCAGCCCCAGCATTTT. Translating gives CASSRLNVGDQPQHF. The V gene is TRBV5-5, the J gene TRBJ1-5; D is ambiguous. The germline gives CDR1 SGHKS, CDR2 YYEKEE (reference sequence). V dropped 4 bases and J dropped 5 bases, with 16 bases sitting between them. The CDR3 runs to 15 residues. The variable domain in full, completed from reference TRBV5-5 and TRBJ1-5, reads DAGVTQSPTHLIKTRGQQVTLRCSPISGHKSVSWYQQVLGQGPQFIFQYYEKEERGRGNFPDRFSARQFPNYSSELNVNALLLGDSALYLCASSRLNVGDQPQHFGDGTRLSIL.

The chain has TRBV19 and TRBJ1-1; D is possibly TRBD1 (5 bases). The germline V gene has CDR1 LNHDA and CDR2 SQIVND (reference sequence). V lost 3 bases and J 3 bases, leaving 11 bases between the germline ends. The CDR3 totals 14 residues. This chain's CDR3 is CASSMGRLDTEAFF. The CDR3, as DNA: TGTGCCAGTAGTATGGGACGTCTCGACACTGAAGCTTTCTTT. The complete variable domain, with remaining parts taken from reference TRBV19 and TRBJ1-1, reads DGGITQSPKYLFRKEGQNVTLSCEQNLNHDAMYWYRQDPGQGLRLIYYSQIVNDFQKGDIAEGYSVSREKKESFPLTVTSAQKNPTAFYLCASSMGRLDTEAFFGQGTRLTVV.

This clone was counted once. The chain joins TRBV18 to TRBJ2-7; D gene uncertain. The CDR3 runs 14 residues. Trimming cost V 2 bases and J 3 bases, with 11 bases left between them. Germline V lookup: CDR1 KGHSH, CDR2 LQKENI. For the CDR3, the DNA is TGTGCCAGCTCACCATCCCAGGACCTCTACGAGCAGTACTTC. Amino acid sequence: CASSPSQDLYEQYF.

The V call is TRBV5-1, the J call TRBJ2-7; D may be TRBD2 (5 bases). Germline V lookup: CDR1 SGHRS, CDR2 YFSETQ. V dropped 2 bases and J dropped 6 bases, with 12 bases sitting between them. This CDR3 is built from 13 residues. CDR3 DNA sequence: TGCGCCAGCAGCTTCAACTTACGGGGCGAGCAGTACTTC. Its protein product is CASSFNLRGEQYF.

This clone has a single count. The chain combines TRBV6-7 with TRBJ2-5; D is possibly TRBD2 (5 bases). TRBV6-7 carries the ORF label, with uncertain function. This CDR3 has 15 amino acids. The ends were cut back, 4 bases at V and 5 bases at J, with 17 bases in the middle. This CDR3 is CASSFGGRIGETQYF. The CDR3 bases are TGTGCCAGCAGTTTCGGAGGCCGAATAGGGGAGACCCAGTACTTC.

The V and J genes are TRBV10-1 and TRBJ1-1; no reliable D call. This CDR3 is built from 13 residues. The germline gives CDR1 WNHNN, CDR2 SYGVQD (reference sequence). V was clipped by 2 bases and J by 3 bases, with 7 bases between them. CDR3 in DNA: TGCGCCAGCAGTGAGGGGAGCTACACTGAAGCTTTCTTT. Residues: CASSEGSYTEAFF.

This sequence joins TRBV5-4 and TRBJ2-1; 9 nucleotides line up with TRBD2. With V trimmed by 2 bases and J by 5 bases, 5 bases remained unmatched. Per the germline V gene, CDR1 is SGHNT and CDR2 is YYREEE (reference sequence). The CDR3 runs to 15 residues. The CDR3 spells CASSFTGTSNNEQFF. Written as DNA, the CDR3 is TGTGCCAGCAGCTTTACCGGGACTAGCAACAATGAGCAGTTCTTC.

V gene TRBV2 combines with J gene TRBJ2-7, with 9 bases lining up with TRBD1. Germline values: CDR1 SNHLY, CDR2 FYNNEI. The length of the CDR3 is 15 residues. J lost 4 bases, V lost 7 bases, and 11 bases had no gene match. In DNA form, the CDR3 reads TGTGCCAGCAAGGGGACAGGGTCGGGAAATTACGAGCAGTACTTC. Amino acids: CASKGTGSGNYEQYF.

Ten or more counts support this clone. The sample contains more than one DNA sequence encoding this CDR3. The chain combines TRBV5-1 with TRBJ2-3; 7 bases are shared with TRBD1. CDR3 size: 14 residues. From germline, CDR1 is SGHRS and CDR2 YFSETQ. V trimming: 0 bases; J trimming: 5 bases; junction bases outside the gene matches: 3. CDR3 amino acids: CASSLGTGGDTQYF. In DNA form, the CDR3 reads TGCGCCAGCAGCTTGGGGACAGGCGGAGATACGCAGTATTTT.

To note about this clone: The same CDR3 arises from other DNA sequences in this sample as well. The chain links TRBV6-1 to TRBJ1-1, with a weak D call TRBD1 (5 bases). In germline, CDR1 is MNHNS, CDR2 SASEGT. This CDR3 has 13 residues. V lost 5 bases, J lost 3 bases, and 10 bases lay in between. Here the CDR3 DNA reads TGTGCCAGCAGTTTAGAGGGGCACACTGAAGCTTTCTTT. Translated, it gives CASSLEGHTEAFF.